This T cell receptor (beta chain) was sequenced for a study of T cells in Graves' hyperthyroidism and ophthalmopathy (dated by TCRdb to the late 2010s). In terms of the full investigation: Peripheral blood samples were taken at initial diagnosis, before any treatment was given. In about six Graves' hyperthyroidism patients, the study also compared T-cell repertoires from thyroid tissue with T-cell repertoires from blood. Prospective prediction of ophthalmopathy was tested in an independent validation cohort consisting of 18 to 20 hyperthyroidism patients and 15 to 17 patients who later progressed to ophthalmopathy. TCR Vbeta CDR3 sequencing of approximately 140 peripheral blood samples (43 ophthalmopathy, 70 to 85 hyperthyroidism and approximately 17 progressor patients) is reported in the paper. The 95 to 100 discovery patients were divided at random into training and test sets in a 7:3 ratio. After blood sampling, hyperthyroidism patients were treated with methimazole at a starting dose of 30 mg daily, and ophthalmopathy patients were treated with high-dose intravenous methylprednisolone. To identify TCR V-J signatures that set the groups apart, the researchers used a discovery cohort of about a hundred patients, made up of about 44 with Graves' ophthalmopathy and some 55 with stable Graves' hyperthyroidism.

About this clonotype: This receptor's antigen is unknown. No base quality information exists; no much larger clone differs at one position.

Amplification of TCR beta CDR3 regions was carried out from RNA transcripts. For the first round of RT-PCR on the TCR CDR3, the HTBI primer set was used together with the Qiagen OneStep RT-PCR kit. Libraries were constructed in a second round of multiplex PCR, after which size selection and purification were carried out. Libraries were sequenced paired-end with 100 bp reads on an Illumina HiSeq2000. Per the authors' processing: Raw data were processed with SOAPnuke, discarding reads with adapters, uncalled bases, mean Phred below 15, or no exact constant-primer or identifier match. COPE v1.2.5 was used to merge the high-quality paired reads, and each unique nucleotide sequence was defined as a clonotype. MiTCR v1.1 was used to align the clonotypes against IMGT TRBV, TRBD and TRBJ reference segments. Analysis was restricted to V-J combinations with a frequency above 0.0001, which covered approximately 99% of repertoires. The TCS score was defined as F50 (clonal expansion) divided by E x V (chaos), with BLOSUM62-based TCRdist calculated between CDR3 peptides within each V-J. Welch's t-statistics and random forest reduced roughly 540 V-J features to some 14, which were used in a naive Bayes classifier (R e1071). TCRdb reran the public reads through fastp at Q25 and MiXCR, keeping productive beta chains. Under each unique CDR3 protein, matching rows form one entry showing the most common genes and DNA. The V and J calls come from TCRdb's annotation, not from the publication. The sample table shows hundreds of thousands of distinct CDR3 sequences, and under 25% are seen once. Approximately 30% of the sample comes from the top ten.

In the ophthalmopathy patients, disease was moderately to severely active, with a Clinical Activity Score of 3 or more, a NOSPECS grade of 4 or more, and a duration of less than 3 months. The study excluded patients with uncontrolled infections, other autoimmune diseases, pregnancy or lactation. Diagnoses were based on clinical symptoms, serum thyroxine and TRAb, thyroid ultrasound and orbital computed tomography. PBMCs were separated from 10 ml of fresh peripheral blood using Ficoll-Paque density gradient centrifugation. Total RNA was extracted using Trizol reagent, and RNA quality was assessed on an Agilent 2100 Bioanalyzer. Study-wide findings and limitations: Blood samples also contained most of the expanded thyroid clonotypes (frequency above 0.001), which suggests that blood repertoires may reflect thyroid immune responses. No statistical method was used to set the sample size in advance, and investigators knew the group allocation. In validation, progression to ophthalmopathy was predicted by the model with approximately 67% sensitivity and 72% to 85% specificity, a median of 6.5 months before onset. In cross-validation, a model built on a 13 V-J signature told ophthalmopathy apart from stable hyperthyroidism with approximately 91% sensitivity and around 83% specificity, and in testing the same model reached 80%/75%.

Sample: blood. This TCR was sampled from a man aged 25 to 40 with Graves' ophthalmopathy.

CDR3 sequence: CASSSKTGLGTDTQYF. The nucleotide sequence reads TGTGCCAGCAGCTCAAAAACGGGACTAGGCACAGATACGCAGTATTTT. The rearranged segments are TRBV11-2 and TRBJ2-3; 8 central nucleotides agree with TRBD2. The germline V gene gives CDR1 as SGHAT and CDR2 as FQNNGV. Ends trimmed: V by 4 bases, J by 1 base; bases unmatched to a gene: 7. The CDR3 numbers 16 residues from cysteine through phenylalanine. Only the CDR3 region is kept as DNA, spanning 48 bases read in frame from base 1.